This is a list of T cell receptor beta chains from one sample in a study of cytomegalovirus exposure and HLA in healthy donors. Data came from immunoSEQ multiplex PCR; TCRdb stores just in-frame clones and leaves some out. The sample gives under 70,000 clones, around 67% of which show up once; roughly 2.1% is in the top ten. The sequencing sample was made of PBMCs. Every receptor here comes from a woman aged 25 to 39 in good health and CMV-seronegative. Both conserved end residues are part of each CDR3. The D gene is left open where the match is weak. Only part of the rows carry a size: once, few, many, or a class if the clone is expanded.

size	J	D	V	DNA	CDR3
NA	TRBJ2-2	TRBD2	TRBV9	TGTGCCAGCAGCGTAGCGACTAGCGGGGAGAGCGGGGAGCTGTTTTTT	CASSVATSGESGELFF
NA	TRBJ2-3	TRBD2	TRBV7-9	TGTGCCAGCAGCTTGACTAGCGGGGGGGGCGCAGATACGCAGTATTTT	CASSLTSGGGADTQYF
NA	TRBJ2-3	NA	TRBV10-3	TGTGCCATCAGTGTGCGGTCCTCCACAGATACGCAGTATTTT	CAISVRSSTDTQYF
few	TRBJ1-6	NA	TRBV6-1	TGTGCCAGCAGTGAAGCGCGTAACGATAATTCACCCCTCCACTTT	CASSEARNDNSPLHF
NA	TRBJ1-2	TRBD1	TRBV29-1	TGCAGCGTTGGAACTCTTGGAAGACAGGGGGATGGCTACACCTTC	CSVGTLGRQGDGYTF
once	TRBJ2-3	TRBD2	TRBV9	TGTGCCAGCAGCGTTAGCGGGGGGGCCGTAGATACGCAGTATTTT	CASSVSGGAVDTQYF
few	TRBJ2-1	NA	TRBV6-1	TGTGCCAGCAGTTGGCCCGAGCAGTTCTTC	CASSWPEQFF
NA	TRBJ1-5	NA	TRBV5-8	TGTGCCAGCAGCTTCAGGGGATGGACTCAGCCCCAGCATTTT	CASSFRGWTQPQHF
few	TRBJ2-7	TRBD1	TRBV28	TGTGCCAGCAGCAAAGGGGGCATAAACGAGCAGTACTTC	CASSKGGINEQYF
NA	TRBJ2-1	NA	TRBV19	TGTGCCAGTAGTATTTGGGGGGGGGCCGGAAACGATGAGCAGTTCTTC	CASSIWGGAGNDEQFF
NA	TRBJ2-1	NA	TRBV5-5	TGTGCCAGCAGCTCCGCGGGACTGCCCTACAATGAGCAGTTCTTC	CASSSAGLPYNEQFF
once	TRBJ2-6	TRBD1	TRBV5-4	TGTGCCAGCAGCCAATGGACAGGCTACCTCGCTGGGGCCAACGTCCTGACTTTC	CASSQWTGYLAGANVLTF
NA	TRBJ1-4	TRBD1	TRBV5-4	TGTGCCAGCAGCCCAGGACAGGGGGCTAATGAAAAACTGTTTTTT	CASSPGQGANEKLFF
few	TRBJ2-6	NA	TRBV5-4	TGTGCCAGCAGCTTTCGACTCTCTGGGGCCAACGTCCTGACTTTC	CASSFRLSGANVLTF
few	TRBJ2-1	TRBD2	TRBV5-1	TGCGCCAGCAGCTTGGACGGGGGGACCAATGAGCAGTTCTTC	CASSLDGGTNEQFF
NA	TRBJ2-5	NA	TRBV7-2	TGTGCCAGCAGCTTATCGCGGGCCCAAGAGACCCAGTACTTC	CASSLSRAQETQYF
NA	TRBJ2-4	NA	TRBV6-6	TGTGCCAGCAGTTATGACAGGGACGGGGGAAACATTCAGTACTTC	CASSYDRDGGNIQYF
NA	TRBJ1-5	TRBD1	TRBV7-8	TGTGCCAGCAGCATTGCGACAGGGGCGGGCAATCAGCCCCAGCATTTT	CASSIATGAGNQPQHF
NA	TRBJ2-1	TRBD2	TRBV7-3	TGTGCCAGCAGCCAACTAGCGGGGGGGCACAATGAGCAGTTCTTC	CASSQLAGGHNEQFF
NA	TRBJ2-2	TRBD1	TRBV2	TGTGCCATCCCACGGACAGGGTCGAACACCGGGGAGCTGTTTTTT	CAIPRTGSNTGELFF
NA	TRBJ2-1	NA	TRBV5-6	TGTGCCAGCAGCTTACAGGATTACTACAATGAGCAGTTCTTC	CASSLQDYYNEQFF
once	TRBJ1-2	TRBD1	TRBV7-2	TGTGCCAGCAGCTTGGCACAGACAGGGCCGGGTGGCTACACCTTC	CASSLAQTGPGGYTF
NA	TRBJ2-2	TRBD2	TRBV5-1	TGCGCCAGCAGCCCCGGACTAGCGGGGGGCCTGGGCACCGGGGAGCTGTTTTTT	CASSPGLAGGLGTGELFF
NA	TRBJ1-4	NA	TRBV4-3	TGCGCCAGCAGCCAAGATGAGGGGGTAAGGGAAAAACTGTTTTTT	CASSQDEGVREKLFF
NA	TRBJ2-4	NA	TRBV5-1	TGCGCCAGCAGCTCAAATGGACAGTCAAACATTCAGTACTTC	CASSSNGQSNIQYF
NA	TRBJ2-2	TRBD1	TRBV18	TGTGCCAGCTCACGTATTGGACAGGGGGCCGGCACCGGGGAGCTGTTTTTT	CASSRIGQGAGTGELFF
few	TRBJ2-2	TRBD2	TRBV28	TGTGCCAGCAGTTTATCCCCACGGGGGGGAGGGGACACCGGGGAGCTGTTTTTT	CASSLSPRGGGDTGELFF
NA	TRBJ2-3	NA	TRBV7-8	TGTGCCAGCAGCCCCGGGACTTTACCTAGCACAGATACGCAGTATTTT	CASSPGTLPSTDTQYF
NA	TRBJ2-1	TRBD2	TRBV6-5	TGTGCCAGCAGGTCGCTAGCGGCTTACAATGAGCAGTTCTTC	CASRSLAAYNEQFF
NA	TRBJ1-1	NA	TRBV5-1	TGCGCCAGCGCGTTCGGGGAGGGCGCTGAAGCTTTCTTT	CASAFGEGAEAFF
NA	TRBJ2-7	NA	TRBV30	TGTGCCTGGAGGCAGGCAACCTACGAGCAGTACTTC	CAWRQATYEQYF
NA	TRBJ2-7	NA	TRBV28	TGTGCCAGCAGTTTAGCAGAGGCCTACGAGCAGTACTTC	CASSLAEAYEQYF
few	TRBJ2-7	NA	TRBV27	TGTGCCAGCAGTTTTCTAGGAGGGGCCGAGCAGTACTTC	CASSFLGGAEQYF
NA	TRBJ2-1	NA	TRBV30	TGTGCCATCCAGGAGGGGTACGATGAGCAGTTCTTC	CAIQEGYDEQFF
NA	TRBJ2-1	NA	TRBV30	TGTGCCTGGAGTAGGGGGGGCCTTTACAATGAGCAGTTCTTC	CAWSRGGLYNEQFF
NA	TRBJ2-1	NA	TRBV9	TGTGCCAGCAGCGTAGCAACGGGGTGGGTGAATGAGCAGTTCTTC	CASSVATGWVNEQFF
few	TRBJ2-2	NA	TRBV11-3	TGTGCCAGCAGCCCAGGACGGGGCGGGGAGCTGTTTTTT	CASSPGRGGELFF
NA	TRBJ1-4	NA	TRBV4-2	TGTGCCAGCAGCCAAGAGTTGCAGGGGAGACCCACTAATGAAAAACTGTTTTTT	CASSQELQGRPTNEKLFF
NA	TRBJ2-3	TRBD2	TRBV6-1	TGTGCCAGCAGTGAAGGTGTTAGCGGGGGCACAGATACGCAGTATTTT	CASSEGVSGGTDTQYF
NA	TRBJ2-6	NA	TRBV5-4	TGTGCCAGCAGCTTGGGGTTGAGGGAGCCTGGGGCCAACGTCCTGACTTTC	CASSLGLREPGANVLTF
NA	TRBJ2-7	NA	TRBV7-9	TGTTCCAGCAGCCTTTCCTACGAGCAGTACTTC	CSSSLSYEQYF
NA	TRBJ1-1	NA	TRBV30	TGTGCCTGGAATCAGGAGAACACTGAAGCTTTCTTT	CAWNQENTEAFF
once	TRBJ2-3	NA	TRBV30	TGTGCCTGGAGTGCCAGGGGCAGGATGGGGACAGATACGCAGTATTTT	CAWSARGRMGTDTQYF